The rows below give T cell receptor beta chains drawn from one sample of a study of shared clonotypes between healthy human individuals. Profiling relied on immunoSEQ multiplex PCR, and the TCRdb table lists in-frame clones only, not all of them. The sample lists about 1 million clones, around 75% occurring once. Sequences were obtained from memory CD4+ T cells sorted from blood. These receptors were obtained from a man in his late teens or twenties in good health. Each CDR3 is given with its conserved first and last residue. A D gene is named only where the DNA matches it firmly. For some rows the clone size is stated as once, few or many, or as a class when expanded; others skip it.

once	TRBV5-1	-	TRBJ1-4	TGCGCCAGCAGCTTATCGGCGGGGGGCGCCCGGGAAAAACTGTTTTTT	CASSLSAGGAREKLFF
-	TRBV30	-	TRBJ2-7	TGTGCCTGGAAAATCCAACAGCTATCCTACGAGCAGTACTTC	CAWKIQQLSYEQYF
few	TRBV11-1	TRBD1	TRBJ1-1	TGTGCCAGCAGCACTAGGACAGGGGTGAACACTGAAGCTTTCTTT	CASSTRTGVNTEAFF
-	TRBV11-2	TRBD1	TRBJ2-7	TGTGCCAGCAGCTTATACAGGGGGGCATCCTACGAGCAGTACTTC	CASSLYRGASYEQYF
-	TRBV12-5	TRBD2	TRBJ2-5	TGTGCTAGTGGTTTGGTGACTAGCGGGGGGAGTGGAGAGACCCAGTACTTC	CASGLVTSGGSGETQYF
-	TRBV5-6	-	TRBJ2-3	TGTGCCAGCAGCTACTCGGGGGATACGCAGTATTTT	CASSYSGDTQYF
-	TRBV6-6	-	TRBJ1-1	TGTGCCAGCAGGCGGGGGCCGAACACTGAAGCTTTCTTT	CASRRGPNTEAFF
-	TRBV7-9	TRBD1	TRBJ1-1	TGTGCCAGCAGTCGGGACAGGAGGAACACTGAAGCTTTCTTT	CASSRDRRNTEAFF
-	TRBV6-5	TRBD1	TRBJ1-5	TGTGCCAGCAGCCGACAGGGGGGTGGCAATCAGCCCCAGCATTTT	CASSRQGGGNQPQHF
-	TRBV2	-	TRBJ1-3	TGTGCCAGCAGTTTTGGGGATGGAAACACCATATATTTT	CASSFGDGNTIYF